The 5 T cell receptor beta chains given below trace back to one sample, sequenced in a study of blood T cell repertoires in COVID-19 (dated by TCRdb to about 2020). Libraries were constructed by the immunoSEQ multiplex PCR assay. This immuneACCESS table, as held by TCRdb, lists in-frame sequences with V and J called but not all clones. Of the missing ones, under half trace to an unresolved V gene in checked studies; the others have no known cause. The sample table holds 200,000 to 250,000 clones, of which 82% were seen once. The ten biggest clones cover about 3.2% of the sample. Input material: PBMCs or T cells enriched from blood (not recorded which). The receptors shown here come from a woman aged 55-69 years who had recovered from COVID-19.

The rearrangement uses TRBV6-5 and TRBJ2-7; 7 nucleotides line up with TRBD1. The CDR3 covers 16 residues. The J segment lost 2 bases and the V segment lost 0 bases, leaving 7 bases of the junction unmatched. The germline gives CDR1 MNHEY, CDR2 SVGAGI. CDR3 nucleotides: TGTGCCAGCAGTTACTCGTGGGACAGTGCTACCTACGAGCAGTACTTC. Encoded protein: CASSYSWDSATYEQYF.

The J gene is TRBJ1-1, the V gene TRBV7-2, with D possibly matching TRBD1 (5 bases). Germline V gene lookup returns CDR1 SGHTA and CDR2 FQGNSA. The CDR3 spans 15 residues. Trimming cost V 5 bases and J 7 bases, with 20 bases left between them. The CDR3: CASSRTNQGTDEAFF. The CDR3 DNA is TGTGCCAGCAGCCGTACTAACCAGGGTACGGATGAAGCTTTCTTT.

The V call is TRBV5-4, the J call TRBJ1-1; 8 positions match TRBD1. Germline V gives CDR1 SGHNT, CDR2 YYREEE (reference sequence). This CDR3 contains 15 residues. V lost 3 bases, J lost 4 bases, and 8 bases stayed unmatched. The CDR3 coding sequence is TGTGCCAGCAGCTCAAACGTGGACAGGGTCACTGAAGCTTTCTTT. It codes for CASSSNVDRVTEAFF.

The chain joins TRBV5-6 to TRBJ2-1; 10 nucleotides align to TRBD1. Germline V gene data show CDR1 as SGHDT and CDR2 as YYEEEE. V shed 4 bases, J shed 7 bases, and the junction held 8 bases outside the gene matches. This CDR3 is built from 15 residues. CDR3 in amino acids: CASSLLPGQGNEQFF. The CDR3 region has the DNA TGTGCCAGCAGCCTCCTCCCGGGACAGGGGAATGAGCAGTTCTTC.

The rearrangement uses TRBV9 and TRBJ2-7, with 11 bases lining up with TRBD1. V trimming: 0 bases; J trimming: 6 bases; junction bases outside the gene matches: 5. Germline values: CDR1 SGDLS, CDR2 YYNGEE. CDR3 length: 15 residues. CDR3 amino acids: CASSVGGQGASEQYF. Written as DNA, the CDR3 is TGTGCCAGCAGCGTAGGAGGACAGGGGGCATCCGAGCAGTACTTC.